A selection of T cell receptor beta chains follows, all from one sample in a study of shared clonotypes between healthy human individuals. Sequencing was performed with immunoSEQ multiplex PCR; in TCRdb, only in-frame clones are kept and a portion is missing. The table includes some 1,100,000 clones, roughly 74% detected once. The sequencing sample was made of memory CD4+ T cells from PBMCs. These receptors came from a man aged 18 to 30 in good health. Some clones in this sample may be carry-over from other donors' samples. The CDR3 runs from the conserved cysteine through the conserved F or W. D genes are given only for firm matches. Only some rows state a clone size, as once, few, many or a class for expanded clones.

>TRBD1|TRBJ1-5|-|TRBV28
CASSLQGAGSQPQHF
TGTGCCAGCAGTTTACAGGGGGCCGGGAGTCAGCCCCAGCATTTT
>-|TRBJ1-2|-|TRBV27
CASSFDETYGYTF
TGTGCCAGCAGTTTTGACGAGACCTATGGCTACACCTTC
>-|TRBJ2-3|few|TRBV5-4
CASTPGTWQPRTDTQYF
TGTGCCAGCACCCCAGGGACGTGGCAGCCACGCACAGATACGCAGTATTTT
>-|TRBJ2-3|-|TRBV7-9
CASSRDGASTDTQYF
TGTGCCAGCAGCCGGGACGGAGCTAGCACAGATACGCAGTATTTT
>TRBD2|TRBJ2-1|-|TRBV7-2
CASSSGLAGLNEQFF
TGTGCCAGCAGTTCGGGACTAGCGGGACTCAATGAGCAGTTCTTC
>-|TRBJ2-3|once|TRBV18
CASSPRTRTDTQYF
TGTGCCAGCTCACCTAGGACACGCACAGATACGCAGTATTTT
>-|TRBJ2-2|-|TRBV7-3
CASSSAVGLELFF
TGTGCCAGCAGCTCCGCCGTCGGCCTTGAGCTGTTTTTT
>-|TRBJ2-7|-|TRBV7-2
CASSPPPGQATTYEQYF
TGTGCCAGCAGCCCCCCCCCGGGGCAGGCGACAACCTACGAGCAGTACTTC
>-|TRBJ2-4|-|TRBV7-9
CASSLEGRIQYF
TGTGCCAGCAGCTTAGAGGGCCGCATTCAGTACTTC
>-|TRBJ2-7|few|TRBV5-1
CASRTTGGSSYEQYF
TGCGCCAGCAGGACCACAGGTGGTAGCTCCTACGAGCAGTACTTC
>-|TRBJ1-2|-|TRBV28
CASRASEDYGYTF
TGTGCCAGCAGGGCGTCAGAAGACTATGGCTACACCTTC
>TRBD2|TRBJ2-1|once|TRBV11-3
CASSTGLAGGDEQFF
TGTGCCAGCAGCACCGGACTAGCGGGAGGAGATGAGCAGTTCTTC
>TRBD2|TRBJ2-2|-|TRBV5-1
CASSLDTWAGVMVGELFF
TGCGCCAGCAGCTTGGATACTTGGGCGGGAGTGATGGTCGGGGAGCTGTTTTTT
>TRBD1|TRBJ2-7|-|TRBV6-1
CASRAGQGTYEQYF
TGTGCCAGCAGAGCCGGACAGGGCACCTACGAGCAGTACTTC
>-|TRBJ1-5|-|TRBV7-9
CASRDRDQPQHF
TGTGCCAGCAGGGATCGTGATCAGCCCCAGCATTTT
>-|TRBJ1-2|-|TRBV28
CASSLSSGGRFNYGYTF
TGTGCCAGCAGTTTATCGTCTGGGGGTCGCTTTAACTATGGCTACACCTTC
>TRBD1|TRBJ1-1|-|TRBV15
CATSTRQGAPTEAFF
TGTGCCACCAGCACCCGACAGGGGGCGCCGACTGAAGCTTTCTTT
>-|TRBJ1-2|-|TRBV5-1
CASSLDPGGSYTF
TGCGCCAGCAGCCTGGATCCGGGAGGGAGCTACACCTTC
>TRBD2|TRBJ2-3|-|TRBV29-1
CSVGTSGSTDTQYF
TGCAGCGTTGGGACTAGCGGGAGCACAGATACGCAGTATTTT
>TRBD2|TRBJ2-5|-|TRBV29-1
CSVETGGPETQYF
TGCAGCGTTGAAACGGGAGGGCCTGAGACCCAGTACTTC
>TRBD1|TRBJ2-1|-|TRBV9
CASSVEGQGLPYNEQFF
TGTGCCAGCAGCGTAGAAGGACAGGGGCTACCCTACAATGAGCAGTTCTTC
>-|TRBJ2-3|-|TRBV2
CASSVSTDTQYF
TGTGCCAGCAGCGTTAGCACAGATACGCAGTATTTT
>-|TRBJ2-5|-|TRBV9
CASSVSPRGETQYF
TGTGCCAGCAGCGTTTCTCCGCGTGGGGAGACCCAGTACTTC
>-|TRBJ2-1|-|TRBV27
CASSSFWRGAYNEQFF
TGTGCCAGCAGCTCTTTCTGGCGAGGCGCCTACAATGAGCAGTTCTTC
>-|TRBJ1-1|once|TRBV7-9
CASSLIEGMGNTEAFF
TGTGCCAGCAGCTTAATTGAGGGGATGGGGAACACTGAAGCTTTCTTT
>-|TRBJ2-3|-|TRBV7-9
CASSLGPGGERGRDTQYF
TGTGCCAGCAGCTTGGGCCCGGGGGGCGAGCGGGGCCGAGATACGCAGTATTTT
>TRBD2|TRBJ2-5|many|TRBV19
CASTPRGGQHKETQYF
TGTGCCAGTACCCCCCGCGGGGGTCAGCACAAAGAGACCCAGTACTTC
>-|TRBJ2-2|-|TRBV4-1
CASSQLRAGELFF
TGCGCCAGCAGCCAATTGAGGGCCGGGGAGCTGTTTTTT
>-|TRBJ1-1|-|TRBV5-1
CASSQDSPEAFF
TGCGCCAGCAGCCAGGACAGCCCTGAAGCTTTCTTT
>-|TRBJ2-1|-|TRBV27
CASSGRRFDEQFF
TGTGCCAGCAGCGGACGTCGGTTTGATGAGCAGTTCTTC
>-|TRBJ2-7|-|TRBV9
CASSVETGYYEQYF
TGTGCCAGCAGCGTAGAAACCGGGTACTACGAGCAGTACTTC
>-|TRBJ1-1|-|TRBV10-3
CAIQGWEGNTEAFF
TGTGCCATCCAGGGGTGGGAAGGGAACACTGAAGCTTTCTTT
>-|TRBJ2-5|-|TRBV11-3
CASSLDREQAGTQYF
TGTGCCAGCAGCTTAGATCGCGAACAGGCCGGGACCCAGTACTTC
>-|TRBJ2-7|few|TRBV19
CASSLRDGAYEQYF
TGTGCCAGTAGTCTCCGGGACGGAGCCTACGAGCAGTACTTC
>-|TRBJ1-3|-|TRBV28
CASTLTMTAANTLYF
TGTGCCAGCACCCTCACAATGACAGCTGCAAACACCTTATATTTT
>-|TRBJ2-3|-|TRBV5-1
CASSDGGTDTQYF
TGCGCCAGCTCGGACGGGGGAACAGATACGCAGTATTTT
>-|TRBJ2-7|-|TRBV11-2
CASSVDYPNNYEQYF
TGTGCCAGCAGCGTAGACTACCCGAATAACTACGAGCAGTACTTC
>TRBD2|TRBJ2-2|-|TRBV11-2
CASSPMVAGWGELFF
TGTGCCAGCAGCCCCATGGTAGCGGGTTGGGGGGAGCTGTTTTTT
>-|TRBJ2-7|-|TRBV19
CASSIGASYSYEQYF
TGTGCCAGTAGTATCGGGGCGAGTTACTCCTACGAGCAGTACTTC
>-|TRBJ2-7|-|TRBV28
CASSFLAPPYEQYF
TGTGCCAGCAGTTTCCTGGCGCCACCCTATGAGCAGTACTTC